This T cell receptor (beta chain) derives from a study of tumor-infiltrating lymphocytes in primary liver carcinoma. Study context: Tumor staging was T1-T3 N0M0; sizes spanned roughly 4 to 11 cm across.

From 500 ng of total RNA, TCR beta-specific cDNA was reverse-transcribed using a constant-region primer. Construction of TCR beta libraries relied on three successive nested multiplex PCR rounds employing slightly modified ARM-PCR. A C-beta reverse primer and TRBV1-TRBV30 forward primers served in each of the first two PCR rounds, at 9 to 11 cycles apiece. TCRdb used MiXCR to reprocess the multiplex PCR reads, holding one entry per CDR3 protein. This sample yields 250,000 to 400,000 distinct CDR3 sequences, of which 65% are seen a single time; more than 8.5% belongs to the top ten. Germline DNA was also extracted, and blood RNA was taken from unsorted whole blood. A roughly 4-milliliter peripheral blood sample was collected before surgery. The CDR3 totals 16 residues. After removal of 4 bases from V and 4 bases from J, the junction contained 11 bases not matched to a gene. CDR1 and CDR2 from the germline V gene are DFQATT and SNEGSKA (reference sequence).

In regard to this clonotype: Its antigen is undetermined.

Study-wide findings and caveats: Since sampling was bulk and unsorted, CD4+ and CD8+ repertoires were not compared. The study found tumor-adjacent and tumor-blood pairs overlapped less than tumor region pairs.

The TCR originated in a man in his forties or fifties with primary liver carcinoma and hepatitis B virus infection. The V call is TRBV20-1, the J call TRBJ2-1, with 9 bases matching TRBD2. The sequenced sample was peripheral blood. The CDR3 DNA reads TGCAGTGCTAACCCACTGGTTAGCGGGAGTTACAATGAGCAGTTCTTC. The encoded protein is CSANPLVSGSYNEQFF.